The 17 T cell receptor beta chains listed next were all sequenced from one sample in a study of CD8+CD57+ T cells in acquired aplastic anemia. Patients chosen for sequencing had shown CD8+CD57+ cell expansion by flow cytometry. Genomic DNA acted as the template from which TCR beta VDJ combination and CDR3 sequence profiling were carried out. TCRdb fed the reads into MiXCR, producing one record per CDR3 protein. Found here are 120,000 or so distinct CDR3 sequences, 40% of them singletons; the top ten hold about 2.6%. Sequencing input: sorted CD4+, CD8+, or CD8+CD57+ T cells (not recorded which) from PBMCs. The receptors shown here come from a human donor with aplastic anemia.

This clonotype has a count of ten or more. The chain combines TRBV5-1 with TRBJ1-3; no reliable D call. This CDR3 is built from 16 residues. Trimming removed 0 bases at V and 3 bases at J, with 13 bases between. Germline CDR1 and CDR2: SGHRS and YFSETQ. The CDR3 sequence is CASSLAPAGNGNTIYF. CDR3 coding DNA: TGCGCCAGCAGCTTGGCCCCAGCGGGGAATGGAAACACCATATATTTT.

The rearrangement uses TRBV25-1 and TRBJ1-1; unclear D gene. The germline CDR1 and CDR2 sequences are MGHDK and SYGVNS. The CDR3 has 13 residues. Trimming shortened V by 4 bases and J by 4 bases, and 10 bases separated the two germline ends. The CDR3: CASSVGIGTEAFF. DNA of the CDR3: TGTGCCAGCAGTGTAGGGATCGGCACTGAAGCTTTCTTT.

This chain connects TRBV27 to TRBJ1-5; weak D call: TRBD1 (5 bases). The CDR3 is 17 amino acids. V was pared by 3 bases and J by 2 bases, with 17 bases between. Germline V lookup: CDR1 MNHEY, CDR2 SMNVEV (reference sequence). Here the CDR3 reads CASSFRAGWGGNQPQHF. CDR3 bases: TGTGCCAGCAGTTTCAGGGCGGGATGGGGTGGCAATCAGCCCCAGCATTTT.

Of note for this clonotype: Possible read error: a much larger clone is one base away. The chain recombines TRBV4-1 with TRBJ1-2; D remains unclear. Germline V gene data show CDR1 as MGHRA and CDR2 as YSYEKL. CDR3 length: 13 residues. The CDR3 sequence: CASSQTLTPGYTF. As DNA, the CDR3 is TGTGCCAGCAGCCAGACCCTTACCCCGGGCTACACCTTC.

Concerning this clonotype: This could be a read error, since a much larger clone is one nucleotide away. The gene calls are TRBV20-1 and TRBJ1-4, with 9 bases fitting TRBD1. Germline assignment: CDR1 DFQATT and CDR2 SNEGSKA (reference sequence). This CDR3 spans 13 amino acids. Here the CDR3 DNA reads TGCAGTGCTACCTGGGACAGGGACGAAAAACTGTGTTTT. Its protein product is CSATWDRDEKLCF.

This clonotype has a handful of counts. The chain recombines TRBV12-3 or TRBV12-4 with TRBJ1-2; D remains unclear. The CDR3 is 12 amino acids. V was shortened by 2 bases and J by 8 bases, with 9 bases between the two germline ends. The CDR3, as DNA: TGTGCCAGCAGTTTAAGTCTGGGAGGCTACACCTTC. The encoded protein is CASSLSLGGYTF.

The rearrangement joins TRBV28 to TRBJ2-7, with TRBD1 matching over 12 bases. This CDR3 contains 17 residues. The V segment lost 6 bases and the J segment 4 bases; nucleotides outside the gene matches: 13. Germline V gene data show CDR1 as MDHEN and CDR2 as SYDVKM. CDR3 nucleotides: TGTGCCAGCAGAACCGGGACAGGGGGCCCGCTGGGGTACGAGCAGTACTTC. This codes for CASRTGTGGPLGYEQYF.

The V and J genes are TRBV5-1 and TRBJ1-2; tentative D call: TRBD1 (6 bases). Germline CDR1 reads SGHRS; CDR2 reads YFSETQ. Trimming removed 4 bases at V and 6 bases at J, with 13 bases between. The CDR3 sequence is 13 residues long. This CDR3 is CASSQTGPDGYTF. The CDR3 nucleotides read TGCGCCAGCAGCCAAACAGGGCCCGATGGCTACACCTTC.

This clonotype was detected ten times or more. The CDR3 DNA is TGCGCCAGCAGCTTTGACTTGAACTATGGCTACACCTTC. Its translation is CASSFDLNYGYTF. The chain couples TRBV5-1 to TRBJ1-2, with no clear D. This CDR3 is built from 13 residues. Germline CDR1 reads SGHRS; CDR2 reads YFSETQ. Trimming stripped 2 bases from V and 2 bases from J, with 7 bases between.

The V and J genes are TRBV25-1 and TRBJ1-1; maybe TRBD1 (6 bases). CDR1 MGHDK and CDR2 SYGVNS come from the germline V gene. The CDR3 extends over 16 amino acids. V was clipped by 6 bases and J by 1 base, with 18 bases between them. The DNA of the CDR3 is TGTGCCAGCAGCCCGGGGGCCCCTGGGGAGAACACTGAAGCTTTCTTT. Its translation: CASSPGAPGENTEAFF.

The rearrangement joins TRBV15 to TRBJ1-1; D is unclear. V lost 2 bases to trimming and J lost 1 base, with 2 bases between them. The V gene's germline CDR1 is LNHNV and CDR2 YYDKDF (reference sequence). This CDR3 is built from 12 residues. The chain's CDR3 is CATSRKNTEAFF. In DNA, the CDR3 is TGTGCCACCAGCAGAAAGAACACTGAAGCTTTCTTT.

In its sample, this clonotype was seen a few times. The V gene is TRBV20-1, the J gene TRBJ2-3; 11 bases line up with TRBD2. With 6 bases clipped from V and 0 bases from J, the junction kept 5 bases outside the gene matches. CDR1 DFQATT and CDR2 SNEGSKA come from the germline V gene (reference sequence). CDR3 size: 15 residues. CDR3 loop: CSAIGTSGSTDTQYF. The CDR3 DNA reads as TGCAGTGCCATTGGGACTAGCGGTAGCACAGATACGCAGTATTTT.

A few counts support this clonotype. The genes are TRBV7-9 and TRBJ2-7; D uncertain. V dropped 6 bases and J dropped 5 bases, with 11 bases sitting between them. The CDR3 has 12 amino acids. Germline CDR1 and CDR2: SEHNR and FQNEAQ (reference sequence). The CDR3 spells CASRGIKDEQYF. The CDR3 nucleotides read TGTGCCAGCAGGGGAATAAAGGACGAGCAGTACTTC.

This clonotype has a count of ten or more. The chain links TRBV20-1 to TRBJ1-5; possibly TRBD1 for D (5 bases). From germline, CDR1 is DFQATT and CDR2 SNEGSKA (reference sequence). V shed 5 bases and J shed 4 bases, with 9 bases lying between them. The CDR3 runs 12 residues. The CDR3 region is CSAVGANQPQHF. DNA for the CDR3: TGCAGTGCTGTAGGGGCTAATCAGCCCCAGCATTTT.

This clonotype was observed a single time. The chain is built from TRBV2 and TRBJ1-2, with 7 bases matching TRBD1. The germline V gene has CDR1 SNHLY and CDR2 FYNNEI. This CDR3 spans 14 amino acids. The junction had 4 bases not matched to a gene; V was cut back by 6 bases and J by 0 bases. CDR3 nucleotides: TGTGCCAGCAGGACGGACAGGACTAACTATGGCTACACCTTC. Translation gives CASRTDRTNYGYTF.

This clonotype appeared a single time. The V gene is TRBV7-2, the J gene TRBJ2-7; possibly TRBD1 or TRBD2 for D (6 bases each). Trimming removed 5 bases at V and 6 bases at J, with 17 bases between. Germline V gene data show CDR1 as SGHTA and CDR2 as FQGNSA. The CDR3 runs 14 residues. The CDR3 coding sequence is TGTGCCAGCAGCCCCCGATCAGGAGGGGGCGAGCAGTACTTC. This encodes CASSPRSGGGEQYF.

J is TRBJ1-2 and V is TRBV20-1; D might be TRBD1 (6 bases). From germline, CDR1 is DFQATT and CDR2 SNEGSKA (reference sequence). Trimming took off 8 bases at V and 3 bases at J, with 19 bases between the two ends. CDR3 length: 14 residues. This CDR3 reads CSTGGGGHDYGYTF. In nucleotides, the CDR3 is TGCAGTACAGGAGGTGGGGGGCATGACTATGGCTACACCTTC.